These T cell receptor beta chains were read from a single sample in a study of response to subunit inactivated influenza vaccine. TCRdb analysed the RT-PCR reads with MiXCR anew, one entry per CDR3 protein. The repertoire consists of 500,000 or so distinct CDR3 sequences, with about 15% occurring once and the leading ten covering roughly 3%. The sample was CD4+ T cells sorted from PBMCs, taken around 25 months after vaccination. These receptors all come from a man aged 50-75 years who received an inactivated influenza vaccine. Each CDR3 is given with its conserved first and last residue. A D gene is named only where the DNA matches it firmly. Size is stated for part of the rows, as once, few or many counts, or as a class when the clone is expanded.

>few|TRBD2|TRBJ2-3|TRBV4-3
TGCGCCAGCAGCCAAGGAGGTGCGGGAGGGGATACGCAGTATTTT
CASSQGGAGGDTQYF
>few|-|TRBJ2-2|TRBV7-7
TGTGCTAGCAGCTGGCAGGAAAGGTCCGGGGAGCTGTTTTTT
CASSWQERSGELFF
>-|-|TRBJ2-5|TRBV5-1
TGCGCCAGCAGTATTCCGGGACGCGTCTTGGAGACCCAGTACTTC
CASSIPGRVLETQYF
>-|TRBD2|TRBJ2-5|TRBV12-3/TRBV12-4
TGTGCCAGCAGGAACTCGGGACTAGCGTTCCAAGAGACCCAGTACTTC
CASRNSGLAFQETQYF
>few|-|TRBJ1-6|TRBV5-1
TGCGCCAGCAGCTTAGGACAGCCTAATTCACCCCTCCACTTT
CASSLGQPNSPLHF
>few|-|TRBJ2-2|TRBV11-2
TGTGCCAGCAGCTTGTCCTATATGCGGGAGCTGTTTTTT
CASSLSYMRELFF
>-|-|TRBJ1-1|TRBV10-3
TGTGCCATCAGTGGTGACATCACGGCAACCATGAACACTGAAGCTTTCTTT
CAISGDITATMNTEAFF
>many|-|TRBJ2-3|TRBV24-1
TGTGCCACCAGTGATTCCCGGCCAATCGGGCCAGATACGCAGTATTTT
CATSDSRPIGPDTQYF
>-|-|TRBJ2-3|TRBV2
TGTGCCAGCCGTCAGATGGGGACGGCGACAGATACGCAGTATTTT
CASRQMGTATDTQYF
>-|TRBD1|TRBJ2-2|TRBV10-3
TGTGCCATCAGTACAGGGGTGAACACCGGGGAGCTGTTTTTT
CAISTGVNTGELFF
>-|-|TRBJ2-7|TRBV30
TGTGCCTGGAGTGTATTAGGGGTTGAGCAGTACTTC
CAWSVLGVEQYF
>few|-|TRBJ1-1|TRBV28
TGTGCCAGCAGTCTCCCAACTGGGGATACTGAAGCTTTCTTT
CASSLPTGDTEAFF
>-|-|TRBJ2-2|TRBV27
TGTGCCAGCAGTTTATCGGTCACCAACACCGGGGAGCTGTTTTTT
CASSLSVTNTGELFF
>few|-|TRBJ2-2|TRBV5-1
TGCGCCAGCAGCCCTGGAAACAGGGACACCGGGGAGCTGTTTTTT
CASSPGNRDTGELFF
>-|-|TRBJ2-1|TRBV4-3
TGCGCCAGCAGTTACAGCCAGACCGGGACAACGTTCTTC
CASSYSQTGTTFF
>-|-|TRBJ2-7|TRBV10-3
TGTGCCATCAGTGAAACAGCAGCAGCCTACGAGCAGTACTTC
CAISETAAAYEQYF
>once|TRBD1|TRBJ2-2|TRBV28
TGTGCCAGCAGCACTTGGGACAGGGGGCGCGGCGGGGAGCTGCTTTTT
CASSTWDRGRGGELLF
>few|-|TRBJ2-5|TRBV7-2
TGTGCCAGCAGCTTTCCCGGGAAAAACACCCAGTACTTC
CASSFPGKNTQYF
>-|TRBD1|TRBJ2-7|TRBV2
TGTGCCAGCAGAGGGGACAGCTCCTACGAGCAGTACTTC
CASRGDSSYEQYF
>-|TRBD1|TRBJ2-2|TRBV4-3
TGCGCCAGCAGCCAAGAACAGACAGGGGGGTCCGGGGAGCTGTTTTTT
CASSQEQTGGSGELFF
>-|TRBD2|TRBJ2-1|TRBV20-1
TGCAGTGCTACCCGGGAGGTAGTTAGGAATGAGCAGTTCTTC
CSATREVVRNEQFF
>few|TRBD2|TRBJ2-3|TRBV5-8
TGTGCCAGCATTGGAAGGACTAGCGGGAGAACAGATACGCAGTATTTT
CASIGRTSGRTDTQYF
>-|TRBD1|TRBJ1-1|TRBV12-3/TRBV12-4
TGTGCCAGCAGTTCCGACAGGGGACATGAAGCTTTCTTT
CASSSDRGHEAFF
>few|-|TRBJ2-5|TRBV2
TGTGCCGGAAATACTAGGGGATACCAAGAGACCCAGTACTTC
CAGNTRGYQETQYF
>few|-|TRBJ2-7|TRBV3-1
TGTGCCAGCAGCCAAGGCATGCGGGAGTACTTC
CASSQGMREYF
>-|-|TRBJ2-1|TRBV6-1
TGTGCCAGCAGTAAACAGGGTGTCGATGAGCAGTTCTTC
CASSKQGVDEQFF
>-|-|TRBJ2-3|TRBV2
TGTGCCAGCAGGCTAGGGGATACGCAGTATTTT
CASRLGDTQYF
>few|TRBD2|TRBJ2-1|TRBV11-1
TGTGCCAGCAGCGGACGGGACTATCAATACAATGAGCAGTTCTTC
CASSGRDYQYNEQFF
>many|-|TRBJ1-1|TRBV11-2
TGTGCCAGCAGCGCATACAAGACTCTTCCCATTGTGGACACTGAAGCTTTCTTT
CASSAYKTLPIVDTEAFF
>-|TRBD2|TRBJ2-7|TRBV5-1
TGCGCCAGCAGCTTGTCGGGAGGGCTTTACGAGCAGTACTTC
CASSLSGGLYEQYF
>-|-|TRBJ1-5|TRBV29-1
TGCAGCGTAGCCGATCTGGCCGGACAGCCCCAGCATTTT
CSVADLAGQPQHF
>-|-|TRBJ1-1|TRBV2
TGTGCCAGCAGTGACCAGGGAATGGACACTGAAGCTTTCTTT
CASSDQGMDTEAFF
>few|-|TRBJ2-3|TRBV7-9
TGTGCCAGCAGCCCTTGGAGGACATTCCGCACAGATACGCAGTATTTT
CASSPWRTFRTDTQYF
>many|TRBD1|TRBJ1-5|TRBV6-2/TRBV6-3
TGTGCCAGCAGTTACCGGACAGGGTTTCAGCCCCAGCATTTT
CASSYRTGFQPQHF
>few|-|TRBJ2-3|TRBV5-1
TGCGCCAGCAGCTTGGAGGGCCTTGGAACAGATACGCAGTATTTT
CASSLEGLGTDTQYF
>-|TRBD2|TRBJ2-5|TRBV20-1
TGCAGTGCTAGAGACTTTAATAGCGGGAGGGCCCCAGAGACCCAGTACTTC
CSARDFNSGRAPETQYF
>-|-|TRBJ2-3|TRBV28
TGTGCCAGCAGTCCGGCTGCCGTACGGTATTTT
CASSPAAVRYF
>few|-|TRBJ2-5|TRBV7-2
TGTGCCAGCAGTAAATCTAGGGGACAAGAGACCCAGTACTTC
CASSKSRGQETQYF
>few|-|TRBJ1-4|TRBV29-1
TGCAGCGTTGAAGATCCGGGGAGGGAAAAACTGTTTTTT
CSVEDPGREKLFF
>few|-|TRBJ2-4|TRBV20-1
TGCAGTGCTGCACCGGGACTCGCTAAAAACATTCAGTACTTC
CSAAPGLAKNIQYF
>few|-|TRBJ1-4|TRBV2
TGTGCCAGCGGAGACCGGGCAACTAATGAAAAACTGTTTTTT
CASGDRATNEKLFF
>-|-|TRBJ2-7|TRBV20-1
TGCAGTGCTAGTAAGGGCCCTAACTCCTACGAGCAGTACTTC
CSASKGPNSYEQYF
>few|TRBD2|TRBJ2-2|TRBV29-1
TGCAGCGCGAGGGGACTAGCGGGAGGGGTCGGGGAGCTGTTTTTT
CSARGLAGGVGELFF
>-|-|TRBJ1-1|TRBV6-1
TGTGCCAGCAGTCCACCCGTTAGCACTGAAGCTTTCTTT
CASSPPVSTEAFF
>many|-|TRBJ1-3|TRBV6-1
TGTGCCAGCAGAGATGTTAACTCTGGAAACACCATATATTTT
CASRDVNSGNTIYF
>few|-|TRBJ1-6|TRBV5-1
TGCGCCAGCAGCAGCACGGGACGGCAGAATTCACCCCTCCACTTT
CASSSTGRQNSPLHF
>-|-|TRBJ1-6|TRBV7-2
TGTGCCAGCAGCTATTGGAATTCACCCCTCCACTTT
CASSYWNSPLHF
>-|TRBD1|TRBJ1-1|TRBV30
TGTGCCGTCGCCCGGGACAGTAACACTGAAGCTTTCTTT
CAVARDSNTEAFF